Shown below are 24 T cell receptor beta chains from a single sample sequenced in a study of monozygotic twins with inflammatory bowel disease. From the 5' RACE reads, TCRdb lists one entry per CDR3 protein and no DNA. The sample table includes approximately 330,000 distinct CDR3 sequences. The specimen was blood. These receptors were collected from a human donor with ulcerative colitis or Crohn's disease, or a healthy co-twin of an affected twin (not recorded which).

The V and J genes are TRBV12-3 or TRBV12-4 and TRBJ2-5; TCRdb indicates TRBD1, and absent DNA this call remains unverified. This CDR3 comprises 12 residues. The CDR3 sequence is CASSSEGGPTYF.

The rearrangement joins TRBV6-2 or TRBV6-3 to TRBJ1-1. This CDR3 has 11 residues. CDR1 is MNHEY, CDR2 SVGEGT, per germline. CDR3 amino acids: CASSYRSEAFF.

The J gene is TRBJ1-1, the V gene TRBV7-2. Per the germline V gene, CDR1 is SGHTA and CDR2 is FQGNSA. The CDR3 is made up of 13 amino acids. The CDR3: CASKEGSDTEAFF.

The chain has TRBV2 and TRBJ2-7; TCRdb's D gene call, TRBD2, goes unchecked for lack of DNA. CDR1 is SNHLY and CDR2 is FYNNEI in the germline V gene. This CDR3 region has 12 residues. The CDR3 region is CASSELASEQYF.

The J gene is TRBJ2-1, the V gene TRBV3-1. Germline V gene lookup returns CDR1 LGHDT and CDR2 YNNKEL (reference sequence). The CDR3 spans 13 residues. The CDR3: CASSLPYLNEQFF.

This chain uses TRBV5-5 with TRBJ1-1. Germline loops: CDR1 SGHKS, CDR2 YYEKEE (reference sequence). CDR3 size: 14 residues. This CDR3 reads CASSTLGGTGEAFF. Drawing the rest from reference TRBV5-5 and TRBJ1-1, the complete variable domain is DAGVTQSPTHLIKTRGQQVTLRCSPISGHKSVSWYQQVLGQGPQFIFQYYEKEERGRGNFPDRFSARQFPNYSSELNVNALLLGDSALYLCASSTLGGTGEAFFGQGTRLTVV.

The genes are TRBV27 and TRBJ1-1; TCRdb gives TRBD1 as the D gene, but with no DNA this cannot be confirmed. The CDR3 sequence is 19 residues long. CDR1 is MNHEY, CDR2 SMNVEV, per germline (reference sequence). The chain's CDR3 is CASTQYPRDREKMNTEAFF.

The J gene is TRBJ2-7, the V gene TRBV28; the TCRdb D gene call, TRBD2, has no DNA to confirm it. The CDR3 is 17 residues long. Germline CDR1 MDHEN, CDR2 SYDVKM. CDR3 residues: CASSSPGLADKAYEQYF.

The chain recombines TRBV7-9 with TRBJ2-3; TCRdb picks TRBD2, but there is no DNA to check that call. Germline-derived CDR1 and CDR2 are SEHNR and FQNEAQ (reference sequence). CDR3 length: 14 residues. This CDR3 reads CASGPGLDSDTQYF.

This chain links TRBV10-2 with TRBJ1-5. CDR1 and CDR2 (germline): WSHSY, SAAADI. This CDR3 has 13 amino acids. CDR3 sequence: CASSESGNQPQHF.

This chain connects TRBV4-3 to TRBJ2-2; as DNA is missing, the TRBD2 call by TCRdb cannot be tested. CDR1 and CDR2 from the germline V gene are LGHNA and YSLEER. The CDR3 length is 15 residues. CDR3 protein: CASSQDARGPGELFF.

The V and J genes are TRBV5-1 and TRBJ1-2; TCRdb designates TRBD1, a call that cannot be tested without DNA. Germline V gives CDR1 SGHRS, CDR2 YFSETQ. CDR3 length: 14 residues. CDR3 in amino acids: CASSDQGPVYGYTF.

The chain combines TRBV12-3 or TRBV12-4 with TRBJ1-6; TCRdb returns TRBD1, unconfirmable since there is no DNA. This CDR3 comprises 16 residues. This CDR3 is CASSLLQGLKSSPLHF.

The chain uses TRBV20-1 and TRBJ2-7; TCRdb picks TRBD2, but there is no DNA to check that call. Germline assignment: CDR1 DFQATT and CDR2 SNEGSKA (reference sequence). The CDR3 loop spans 15 amino acids. CDR3: CSASLVTSAGYEQYF.

The chain links TRBV7-2 to TRBJ1-2; the TCRdb call, TRBD1, lacks DNA for checking. There are 14 residues in the CDR3. CDR1 is SGHTA and CDR2 is FQGNSA in the germline V gene. The CDR3 is CASSPTPPLGGYTF.

The J gene is TRBJ2-7, the V gene TRBV20-1. CDR1 is DFQATT, CDR2 SNEGSKA, per germline (reference sequence). This CDR3 spans 13 amino acids. This CDR3 reads CSAPTLSAYEQYF.

This chain joins TRBV6-5 and TRBJ1-1; TCRdb picks TRBD1, but there is no DNA to check that call. Germline V gene sequence: CDR1 MNHEY, CDR2 SVGAGI. This CDR3 is built from 15 residues. The CDR3 loop reads CASIDRWTGATEAFF.

The V call is TRBV27, the J call TRBJ2-3; TCRdb's D gene call, TRBD2, goes unchecked for lack of DNA. The CDR3 length is 12 residues. Germline assignment: CDR1 MNHEY and CDR2 SMNVEV (reference sequence). CDR3 protein: CASWDFPDTQYF.

The rearrangement uses TRBV5-1 and TRBJ2-5; TCRdb's D call of TRBD2 is untestable without DNA. Germline V gives CDR1 SGHRS, CDR2 YFSETQ. The CDR3 runs 14 residues. CDR3 protein: CASSPGAAQETQYF.

CDR3 region: CSARYNTGELFF. This chain joins TRBV20-1 and TRBJ2-2. Germline V CDR1 and CDR2: DFQATT, SNEGSKA (reference sequence). The CDR3 is 12 residues long.

The rearrangement links TRBV4-1 to TRBJ2-3; TCRdb reports TRBD2, a call that lacks DNA to check it against. Germline-derived CDR1 and CDR2 are MGHRA and YSYEKL. The CDR3 extends over 17 amino acids. CDR3 region: CASSQDISGRITDTQYF.

J is TRBJ2-1 and V is TRBV29-1. Germline lookup yields CDR1 SQVTM and CDR2 ANQGSEA. This CDR3 comprises 11 residues. This CDR3 is CSVLLINEQFF.

The chain recombines TRBV3-1 with TRBJ1-1. This CDR3 spans 14 amino acids. Germline CDR1 LGHDT, CDR2 YNNKEL (reference sequence). The CDR3 reads CASSLGGWQTEAFF.

The chain couples TRBV11-2 to TRBJ2-2. Per the germline V gene, CDR1 is SGHAT and CDR2 is FQNNGV. This CDR3 spans 13 amino acids. This CDR3 reads CATLGLGTGELFF.